The 28 T cell receptor beta chains in this list originate from one sample, sequenced in a study of blood T cell repertoires in COVID-19. Profiled with immunoSEQ multiplex PCR; TCRdb holds only in-frame clones, not every one. The data contain approximately 120,000 clones, over 75% of them singletons. Material: peripheral blood. The receptors originated from a man of 80 years or more with active or convalescent COVID-19.

CDR3 protein: CASSPGQGISTDTQYF. The CDR3 DNA is TGTGCCAGCAGCCCTGGACAGGGGATAAGCACAGATACGCAGTATTTT. V gene TRBV11-3 combines with J gene TRBJ2-3; 9 bases align to TRBD1. The CDR3 is made up of 16 amino acids. CDR1 is SGHNT, CDR2 YENEEA, per germline. Trimming took 5 bases from V and 0 from J; bases not matched to a gene: 6. The complete variable domain, with remaining parts taken from reference TRBV11-3 and TRBJ2-3, reads EAGVVQSPRYKIIEKKQPVAFWCNPISGHNTLYWYLQNLGQGPELLIRYENEEAVDDSQLPKDRFSAERLKGVDSTLKIQPAELGDSAVYLCASSPGQGISTDTQYFGPGTRLTVL.

The chain is built from TRBV3-1 (or the pseudogene TRBV3-2) and TRBJ1-6, with 8 nucleotides matching TRBD1. The V and J ends lost 5 bases and 9 bases, in that order; junction bases with no gene match: 12. The CDR3 contains 16 residues. The germline gives CDR1 LGHDT, CDR2 YNNKEL (reference sequence). The CDR3 coding sequence is TGTGCCAGCAGCTCCGGGGATACAGGGGGTGCTTCACCCCTCCACTTT. It encodes CASSSGDTGGASPLHF.

This clone appeared a single time. The chain combines TRBV24-1 with TRBJ2-3; TRBD2 is a possible D gene (6 bases). CDR1 is KGHDR and CDR2 is SFDVKD in the germline V gene. The V end lost 6 bases, the J end lost 1 base, and 7 bases lay between the germline ends. The CDR3 is 13 residues long. The CDR3 here is CATSSSGTDTQYF. The CDR3 bases are TGTGCCACCAGTTCTAGCGGCACAGATACGCAGTATTTT.

This clone has a single count. V and J are TRBV2 and TRBJ1-1; 7 bases are a match to TRBD1. Germline V gene lookup returns CDR1 SNHLY and CDR2 FYNNEI. The CDR3 contains 13 residues. J was trimmed by 0 bases and V by 10 bases; bases with no gene match: 5. The CDR3 loop is CATNTGVNTEAFF. Here the CDR3 DNA reads TGTGCCACCAACACAGGGGTGAACACTGAAGCTTTCTTT.

The V and J genes are TRBV6-2 or TRBV6-3 and TRBJ2-7; possible D gene TRBD2, 6 bases. Germline V gene lookup returns CDR1 MNHEY and CDR2 SVGEGT. The CDR3 loop spans 18 amino acids. V lost 4 bases, J lost 0 bases, and 22 bases lay in between. The DNA of the CDR3 is TGTGCCAGCAGTTCCCGGCTAGCGCGACCAAAGAGCTCCTACGAGCAGTACTTC. This encodes CASSSRLARPKSSYEQYF.

This chain links TRBV6-6 with TRBJ2-2; D is possibly TRBD1 (6 bases). Germline values: CDR1 MNHNY, CDR2 SVGAGI (reference sequence). V shed 6 bases and J shed 1 base, with 12 bases lying between them. The CDR3 is 15 residues long. The DNA of the CDR3 is TGTGCCAGCAGATACGGACAGATGAACACCGGGGAGCTGTTTTTT. Protein product: CASRYGQMNTGELFF.

J is TRBJ2-2 and V is TRBV6-5; D gene uncertain. The CDR3 extends over 12 amino acids. V was clipped by 4 bases and J by 9 bases, with 9 bases between them. Germline-derived CDR1 and CDR2 are MNHEY and SVGAGI. The CDR3 is CASSFLGRELFF. The CDR3 nucleotides read TGTGCCAGCAGTTTCCTAGGCAGGGAGCTGTTTTTT.

Only one count was recorded for this clone. This rearrangement joins TRBV6-5 to TRBJ2-1; 9 nucleotides align to TRBD2. V shed 8 bases and J 8 bases; nucleotides not matched to a gene: 4. This CDR3 spans 12 amino acids. Germline V gene lookup returns CDR1 MNHEY and CDR2 SVGAGI. The CDR3 sequence: CASWRGGDEQFF. CDR3 nucleotide sequence: TGTGCCAGCTGGCGGGGGGGGGATGAGCAGTTCTTC.

CDR3 in amino acids: CASSYRDSQHF. As DNA, the CDR3 is TGTGCCAGCAGTTATAGAGATTCCCAGCATTTT. V usage is TRBV6-9 and J usage is TRBJ1-5; no clear D gene. CDR1 MNHGY and CDR2 SVAAGI come from the germline V gene. Deletions cut 2 bases from V and 11 bases from J, with 7 bases between. This CDR3 is built from 11 residues.

This clone appeared a single time. The chain is built from TRBV19 and TRBJ1-5, with D perhaps matching TRBD1 (6 bases). The CDR3 contains 13 residues. Trimming removed 7 bases from V and 6 bases from J, with 13 bases in between. CDR1 is LNHDA and CDR2 is SQIVND in the germline V gene (reference sequence). The CDR3 here is CASNNRVTQPQHF. The CDR3 bases are TGTGCCAGTAATAACAGGGTCACTCAGCCCCAGCATTTT. Combining the CDR3 with reference TRBV19 and TRBJ1-5 gives the whole variable domain DGGITQSPKYLFRKEGQNVTLSCEQNLNHDAMYWYRQDPGQGLRLIYYSQIVNDFQKGDIAEGYSVSREKKESFPLTVTSAQKNPTAFYLCASNNRVTQPQHFGDGTRLSIL.

This clone appeared once. This chain links TRBV25-1 with TRBJ2-2; 10 bases line up with TRBD1. CDR1 and CDR2 (germline): MGHDK, SYGVNS. The CDR3 sequence is 16 residues long. V trimming: 3 bases; J trimming: 8 bases; junction bases outside the gene matches: 9. CDR3 region: CASSEGGQGVFGELFF. Here the CDR3 DNA reads TGTGCCAGCAGTGAGGGAGGACAGGGGGTATTTGGGGAGCTGTTTTTT. Full variable domain (rest looked up from reference TRBV25-1 and TRBJ2-2): EADIYQTPRYLVIGTGKKITLECSQTMGHDKMYWYQQDPGMELHLIHYSYGVNSTEKGDLSSESTVSRIRTEHFPLTLESARPSHTSQYLCASSEGGQGVFGELFFGEGSRLTVL.

The chain has TRBV3-1 (or the pseudogene TRBV3-2) and TRBJ2-5; 7 bases are shared with TRBD2. CDR1 is LGHDT, CDR2 YNNKEL, per germline (reference sequence). V trimming: 3 bases; J trimming: 1 base; junction bases outside the gene matches: 11. The CDR3 spans 17 residues. The CDR3 coding sequence is TGTGCCAGCAGCCATATTACCGGGACTAAGCTCCAAGAGACCCAGTACTTC. Amino acids: CASSHITGTKLQETQYF.

The chain combines TRBV2 with TRBJ1-5; D unclear. The CDR3 loop spans 15 amino acids. Germline values: CDR1 SNHLY, CDR2 FYNNEI. Trimming pared 6 bases from V and 0 bases from J, leaving 12 bases between. This CDR3 is CASSERVNSNQPQHF. The CDR3 DNA sequence: TGTGCCAGCAGCGAGCGAGTTAATAGCAATCAGCCCCAGCATTTT.

The chain employs TRBV4-2 and TRBJ2-7; TRBD1 matches at 9 bases. V gave up 5 bases and J gave up 6 bases; unmatched junction bases: 11. Germline lookup yields CDR1 LGHNA and CDR2 YNFKEQ. This CDR3 is built from 15 residues. Here the CDR3 reads CASSYMDRGWREQYF. The CDR3 coding sequence is TGTGCCAGCAGCTACATGGACAGGGGCTGGCGCGAGCAGTACTTC.

The J gene is TRBJ1-5, the V gene TRBV19, with D unclear. The V end lost 9 bases, the J end lost 8 bases, and 8 bases lay between the germline ends. Germline V gene data show CDR1 as LNHDA and CDR2 as SQIVND (reference sequence). The CDR3 is made up of 10 amino acids. The CDR3 nucleotides are TGTGCCAGCTGTCCGGAGCCCCAGCATTTT. Encoded protein: CASCPEPQHF.

The chain uses TRBV25-1 and TRBJ2-3; 8 bases are shared with TRBD2. V lost 3 bases, J lost 2 bases, and 7 bases stayed unmatched. CDR1 is MGHDK, CDR2 SYGVNS, per germline. The CDR3 totals 16 residues. CDR3: CASSEFAGGPTDTQYF. The CDR3 DNA reads TGTGCCAGCAGTGAGTTTGCGGGAGGTCCCACAGATACGCAGTATTTT.

The rearrangement uses TRBV15 and TRBJ2-7; D is ambiguous. The ends were cut back, 0 bases at V and 3 bases at J, with 9 bases in the middle. This CDR3 spans 14 amino acids. Germline CDR1 is LNHNV and CDR2 is YYDKDF (reference sequence). The CDR3 spells CATSRDRDIYEQYF. DNA for the CDR3: TGTGCCACCAGCAGAGATAGAGACATCTACGAGCAGTACTTC.

This clone was counted between two and nine times. The chain has TRBV19 and TRBJ1-3; D gene uncertain. The CDR3 loop spans 17 amino acids. Germline assignment: CDR1 LNHDA and CDR2 SQIVND (reference sequence). The V end lost 3 bases, the J end lost 0 bases, and 15 bases lay between the germline ends. The CDR3 DNA sequence: TGTGCCAGTAGTATCACCGCCGGTAGAAGCTCTGGAAACACCATATATTTT. Its protein is CASSITAGRSSGNTIYF.

The genes are TRBV5-1 and TRBJ1-4; tentatively, D is TRBD1 (6 bases). CDR3 length equals 12 residues. CDR1 is SGHRS, CDR2 YFSETQ, per germline. Trimming shortened V by 4 bases and J by 8 bases, and 9 bases separated the two germline ends. CDR3 protein: CASSLDREKLFF. CDR3 bases: TGCGCCAGCAGCCTGGACAGAGAAAAACTGTTTTTT.

The J gene is TRBJ1-4, the V gene TRBV4-1; no clear D gene. Germline loops: CDR1 MGHRA, CDR2 YSYEKL. The V end lost 2 bases, the J end lost 7 bases, and 11 bases lay between the germline ends. This CDR3 comprises 14 residues. CDR3 protein: CASSQQTGREKLFF. CDR3 bases: TGCGCCAGCAGCCAACAGACGGGTCGTGAAAAACTGTTTTTT.

The chain combines TRBV7-3 with TRBJ1-1; possible D gene TRBD1, 6 bases. This CDR3 region has 13 residues. CDR1 SGHTA and CDR2 FQGTGA come from the germline V gene. Trimming pared 4 bases from V and 1 base from J, leaving 7 bases between. CDR3 DNA sequence: TGTGCCAGCAGCTCGGACAGGAACACTGAAGCTTTCTTT. Residues: CASSSDRNTEAFF.

The chain uses TRBV4-1 and TRBJ1-5; possibly TRBD1 for D (5 bases). V lost 0 bases to trimming and J lost 6 bases, with 12 bases between them. The CDR3 consists of 15 residues. In germline, CDR1 is MGHRA, CDR2 YSYEKL. The CDR3 DNA is TGCGCCAGCAGCCAAGATATGGGGGGAGTTCAGCCCCAGCATTTT. This codes for CASSQDMGGVQPQHF.

V is TRBV27 and J is TRBJ1-1, with D maybe TRBD1 (6 bases). The CDR3 has 17 residues. The ends were cut back, 1 base at V and 6 bases at J, with 21 bases in the middle. CDR1 and CDR2 (germline): MNHEY, SMNVEV (reference sequence). CDR3 sequence: CASSLFWIEGGSSEAFF. Written as DNA, the CDR3 is TGTGCCAGCAGTTTATTTTGGATCGAAGGGGGTTCGTCTGAAGCTTTCTTT.

The rearrangement uses TRBV18 and TRBJ1-2; D not resolved. The CDR3 spans 13 residues. Germline V gives CDR1 KGHSH, CDR2 LQKENI. Trimming took 2 bases from V and 8 from J, leaving 12 bases between them. CDR3: CASSPNTDKGYTF. The CDR3 region has the DNA TGTGCCAGCTCACCAAATACAGATAAGGGCTACACCTTC.

The gene calls are TRBV5-4 and TRBJ1-2, with D unresolved. CDR1 and CDR2 from the germline V gene are SGHNT and YYREEE (reference sequence). V lost 2 bases and J 5 bases, leaving 19 bases between the germline ends. The CDR3 is 16 residues long. The CDR3 loop reads CASSLGGLQVPYGYTF. The CDR3 DNA is TGTGCCAGCAGCTTAGGAGGCCTGCAGGTTCCGTATGGCTACACCTTC.

This chain joins TRBV4-3 and TRBJ2-3, with a weak D call TRBD2 (5 bases). This CDR3 spans 14 amino acids. The V gene lost 4 bases and the J gene lost 5 bases, with 13 bases spanning the gap. CDR1 LGHNA and CDR2 YSLEER come from the germline V gene. CDR3 sequence reads: CASSLSGNIDTQYF. CDR3 coding DNA: TGCGCCAGCAGCCTTTCCGGGAACATAGATACGCAGTATTTT.

The chain links TRBV18 to TRBJ2-1; D is ambiguous. Germline V CDR1 and CDR2: KGHSH, LQKENI. CDR3 length: 13 residues. The V end was cut by 2 bases, the J end by 4 bases, with 6 bases between. CDR3 in DNA: TGTGCCAGCTCACCAGGCTTGTACAATGAGCAGTTCTTC. Protein product: CASSPGLYNEQFF.

This clone was detected a few times. V usage is TRBV13 and J usage is TRBJ1-2, with D unresolved. Trimming stripped 4 bases from V and 4 bases from J, with 16 bases between. This CDR3 contains 15 residues. Germline loops: CDR1 PRHDT, CDR2 FYEKMQ (reference sequence). The CDR3 is CASSSRGGIGYGYTF. CDR3 DNA sequence: TGTGCCAGCAGCTCCCGGGGAGGCATTGGCTATGGCTACACCTTC.